This entry concerns a single TCR beta chain. Antigen specificity is unknown. The data were produced by immunoSEQ multiplex PCR, yet TCRdb's version contains in-frame clones alone and is incomplete. The table has 65,000 to 100,000 clones, almost 90% seen once. These data are taken from a study of T cell responses to AZD1222 COVID-19 vaccine. General study points: Of spike-specific TCRs, nearly half reportedly target regions left unmutated in variants. Regions 160-218 and 743-854 held dominance among vaccine-associated CD4 TCRs, which spanned spike. An increase in Spike-specific TCR breadth and depth was observed after two AZD1222 doses.

This CDR3 spans 17 amino acids. Per the germline V gene, CDR1 is LGHNA and CDR2 is YNFKEQ. Deletions cut 0 bases from V and 3 bases from J, with 17 bases between. The genes are TRBV4-2 and TRBJ1-1; D is possibly TRBD1 (6 bases). The source was peripheral blood, collected 28 days after the second AZD1222 dose. The sequence derives from an adult who received the AZD1222 COVID-19 vaccine. The CDR3 DNA follows: TGTGCCAGCAGCCAAGAGGGGGCCGGGCAGGGAGACACTGAAGCTTTCTTT. It is translated as CASSQEGAGQGDTEAFF.